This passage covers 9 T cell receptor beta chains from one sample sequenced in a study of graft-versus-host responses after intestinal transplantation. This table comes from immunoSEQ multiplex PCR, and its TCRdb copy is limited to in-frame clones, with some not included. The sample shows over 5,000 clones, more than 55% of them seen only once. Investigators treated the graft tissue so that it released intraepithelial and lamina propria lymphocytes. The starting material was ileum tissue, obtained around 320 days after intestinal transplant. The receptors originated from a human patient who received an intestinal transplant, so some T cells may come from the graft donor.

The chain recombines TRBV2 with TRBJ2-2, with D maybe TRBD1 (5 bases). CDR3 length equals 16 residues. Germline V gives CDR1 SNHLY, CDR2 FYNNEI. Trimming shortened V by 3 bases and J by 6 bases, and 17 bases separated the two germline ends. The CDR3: CASSDESRGNPGELFF. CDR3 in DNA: TGTGCCAGCAGTGACGAGAGTAGGGGCAATCCCGGGGAGCTGTTTTTT.

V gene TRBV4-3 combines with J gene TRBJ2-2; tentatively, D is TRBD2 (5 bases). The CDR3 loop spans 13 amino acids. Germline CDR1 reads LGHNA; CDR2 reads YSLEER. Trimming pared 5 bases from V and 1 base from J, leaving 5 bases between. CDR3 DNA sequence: TGCGCCAGCAGCGGGAGGAACACCGGGGAGCTGTTTTTT. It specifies CASSGRNTGELFF.

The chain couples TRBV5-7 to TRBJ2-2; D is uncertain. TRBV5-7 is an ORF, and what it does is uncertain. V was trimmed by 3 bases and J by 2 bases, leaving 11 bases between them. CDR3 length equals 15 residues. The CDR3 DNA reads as TGTGCCAGCAGCTACCCCGACTTTAACACCGGGGAGCTGTTTTTT. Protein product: CASSYPDFNTGELFF.

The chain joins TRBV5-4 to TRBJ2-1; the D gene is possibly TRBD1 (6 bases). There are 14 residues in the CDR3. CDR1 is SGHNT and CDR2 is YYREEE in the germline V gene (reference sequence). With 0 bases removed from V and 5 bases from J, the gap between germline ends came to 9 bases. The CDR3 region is CASSLGTANNEQFF. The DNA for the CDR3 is TGTGCCAGCAGCTTGGGGACAGCCAACAATGAGCAGTTCTTC.

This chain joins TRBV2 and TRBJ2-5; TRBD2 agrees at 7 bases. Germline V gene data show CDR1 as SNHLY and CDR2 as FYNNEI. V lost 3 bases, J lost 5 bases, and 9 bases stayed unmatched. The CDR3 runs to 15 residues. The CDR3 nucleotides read TGTGCCAGCAGTGAGACGGCGGGGCGGGAGGAGACCCAGTACTTC. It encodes CASSETAGREETQYF.

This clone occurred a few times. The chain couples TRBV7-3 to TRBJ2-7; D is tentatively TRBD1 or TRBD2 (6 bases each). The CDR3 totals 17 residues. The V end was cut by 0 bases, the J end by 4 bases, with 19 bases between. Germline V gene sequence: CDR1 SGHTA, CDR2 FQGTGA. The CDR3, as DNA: TGTGCCAGCAGCTTAACCCCGACAGGTGCGGGACTGTACGAGCAGTACTTC. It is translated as CASSLTPTGAGLYEQYF.

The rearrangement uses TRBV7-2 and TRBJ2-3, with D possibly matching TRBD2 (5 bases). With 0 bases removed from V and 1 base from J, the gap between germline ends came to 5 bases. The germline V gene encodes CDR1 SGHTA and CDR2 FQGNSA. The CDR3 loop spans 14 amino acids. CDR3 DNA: TGTGCCAGCAGCTTAGCGCGGGGCACAGATACGCAGTATTTT. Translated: CASSLARGTDTQYF. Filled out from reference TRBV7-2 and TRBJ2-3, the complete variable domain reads GAGVSQSPSNKVTEKGKDVELRCDPISGHTALYWYRQSLGQGLEFLIYFQGNSAPDKSGLPSDRFSAERTGGSVSTLTIQRTQQEDSAVYLCASSLARGTDTQYFGPGTRLTVL.

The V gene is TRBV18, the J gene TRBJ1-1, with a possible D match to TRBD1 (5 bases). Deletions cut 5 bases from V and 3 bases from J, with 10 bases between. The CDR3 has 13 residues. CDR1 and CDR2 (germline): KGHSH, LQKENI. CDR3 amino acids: CASSGRGDTEAFF. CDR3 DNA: TGTGCCAGCTCAGGGCGGGGGGACACTGAAGCTTTCTTT.

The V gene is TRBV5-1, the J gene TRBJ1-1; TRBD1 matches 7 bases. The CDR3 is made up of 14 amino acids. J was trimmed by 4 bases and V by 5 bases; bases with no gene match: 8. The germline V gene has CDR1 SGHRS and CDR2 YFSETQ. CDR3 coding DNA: TGCGCCAGCAGTGAGGAGGGGGCTTCCACTGAAGCTTTCTTT. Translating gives CASSEEGASTEAFF.